This TCR beta chain was documented in a study of blood T cell repertoires in COVID-19. Background on the study: In each case, the material was cDNA or gDNA derived from T cells, B-cell-depleted T cells, or PBMCs.

This clone was detected a few times. Recruitment covered 20 to 25 US areas and drew participants whose ages spanned roughly 18 to 89 years. The table came from immunoSEQ multiplex PCR; TCRdb's copy has only in-frame clones and leaves some out. Found here are some 320,000 clones, 87% of them singletons; the top ten hold about 5.4%. The CDR3 has 15 amino acids. Trimming removed 2 bases from V and 0 bases from J, with 11 bases in between. Germline lookup yields CDR1 WNHNN and CDR2 SYGVQD (reference sequence). This receptor was identified in a woman aged 30 to 39 who had recovered from COVID-19. The chain combines TRBV10-1 with TRBJ2-7, with D possibly being TRBD2 (6 bases). The sample taken for sequencing was PBMCs or T cells enriched from blood (not recorded which). CDR3 loop: CASSEGFGGSYEQYF. CDR3 DNA sequence: TGCGCCAGCAGTGAGGGGTTCGGGGGCTCCTACGAGCAGTACTTC.